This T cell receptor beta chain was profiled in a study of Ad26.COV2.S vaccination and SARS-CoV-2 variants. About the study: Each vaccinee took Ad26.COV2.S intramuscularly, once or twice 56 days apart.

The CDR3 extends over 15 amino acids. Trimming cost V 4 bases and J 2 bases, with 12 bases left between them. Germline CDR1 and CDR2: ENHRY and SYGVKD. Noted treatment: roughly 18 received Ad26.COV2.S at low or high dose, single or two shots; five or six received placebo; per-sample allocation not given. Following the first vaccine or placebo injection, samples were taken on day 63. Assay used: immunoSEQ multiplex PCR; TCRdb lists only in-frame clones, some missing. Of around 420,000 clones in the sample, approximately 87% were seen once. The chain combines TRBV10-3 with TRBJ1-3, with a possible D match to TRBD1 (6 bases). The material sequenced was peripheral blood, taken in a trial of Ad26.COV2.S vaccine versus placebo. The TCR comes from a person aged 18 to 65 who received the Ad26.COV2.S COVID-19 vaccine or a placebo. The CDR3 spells CAISGIGQPGNTIYF. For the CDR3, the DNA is TGTGCCATCAGTGGAATAGGACAGCCTGGAAACACCATATATTTT.